One and the same sample provided the 27 T cell receptor beta chains below, sequenced in a study of PD-L1 blockade in urothelial cancer. Specified time point: peripheral blood 6 weeks after treatment start. Profiled with immunoSEQ multiplex PCR; TCRdb holds only in-frame clones, not every one. The sample lists about 43,000 clones; 83% were seen once. This material consisted of PBMCs, taken around atezolizumab (anti-PD-L1) treatment. The receptor set was obtained from a man aged 60-69 years with urothelial cancer.

The V gene is TRBV5-1, the J gene TRBJ1-5, with 7 bases lining up with TRBD1. The CDR3 is 15 amino acids. CDR1 and CDR2 (germline): SGHRS, YFSETQ. Trimming took 5 bases from V and 4 from J; bases not matched to a gene: 9. Written as DNA, the CDR3 is TGCGCCAGCAGGCAGACAGGGCTACCAAATCAGCCCCAGCATTTT. The encoded protein is CASRQTGLPNQPQHF.

The genes are TRBV19 and TRBJ1-2; TRBD1 aligns across 11 bases. The ends lost 6 bases at V and 4 bases at J; junction bases unmatched: 1. CDR3 length equals 13 residues. CDR1 and CDR2 from the germline V gene are LNHDA and SQIVND (reference sequence). In DNA form, the CDR3 reads TGTGCCAGTAGAGGACAGGGGGCCTATGGCTACACCTTC. Encoded protein: CASRGQGAYGYTF.

The rearrangement joins TRBV7-2 to TRBJ1-4; D remains unclear. V was shortened by 0 bases and J by 7 bases, with 12 bases between the two germline ends. CDR3 length: 15 residues. Germline-derived CDR1 and CDR2 are SGHTA and FQGNSA. CDR3 residues: CASSLAPTTVEKLFF. For the CDR3, the DNA is TGTGCCAGCAGCTTAGCTCCCACAACCGTTGAAAAACTGTTTTTT.

This chain joins TRBV7-9 and TRBJ2-5; TRBD2 matches at 11 bases. CDR1 is SEHNR, CDR2 FQNEAQ, per germline (reference sequence). The junction had 5 bases not matched to a gene; V was cut back by 5 bases and J by 0 bases. The CDR3 has 16 residues. CDR3 DNA: TGTGCCAGCAGCAGACCTAGCGGGGGGTACCAAGAGACCCAGTACTTC. Protein: CASSRPSGGYQETQYF.

This chain joins TRBV19 and TRBJ2-2; TRBD2 aligns across 11 bases. This CDR3 has 20 amino acids. J was trimmed by 1 base and V by 3 bases; bases with no gene match: 13. The germline V gene has CDR1 LNHDA and CDR2 SQIVND (reference sequence). The CDR3 coding sequence is TGTGCCAGTAGTATTGTGTGGTCGGCTAGCGGGGGGCGGAACACCGGGGAGCTGTTTTTT. This translates into CASSIVWSASGGRNTGELFF.

This chain connects TRBV29-1 to TRBJ2-1; TRBD1 aligns across 7 bases. The CDR3 sequence is 13 residues long. Germline V lookup: CDR1 SQVTM, CDR2 ANQGSEA. Trimming at V came to 3 bases and at J to 2 bases, leaving 1 base not matched to a gene. CDR3 region: CSVETGTYNEQFF. The CDR3 DNA follows: TGCAGCGTTGAGACAGGGACCTACAATGAGCAGTTCTTC.

This chain joins TRBV5-1 and TRBJ2-2; 7 bases fit TRBD1. CDR1 is SGHRS and CDR2 is YFSETQ in the germline V gene. J was trimmed by 0 bases and V by 3 bases; bases with no gene match: 5. This CDR3 is built from 16 residues. The CDR3 region is CASSSPGTANTGELFF. CDR3 DNA sequence: TGCGCCAGCAGCTCCCCGGGGACAGCGAACACCGGGGAGCTGTTTTTT.

The V gene is TRBV6-6, the J gene TRBJ2-7; D remains unclear. Germline V gene lookup returns CDR1 MNHNY and CDR2 SVGAGI (reference sequence). The V and J ends lost 9 bases and 0 bases respectively, with 15 bases between them. This CDR3 region has 14 residues. The CDR3 bases are TGTGCCAGTATTAAGGCGGCAAGCTCCTACGAGCAGTACTTC. Residues: CASIKAASSYEQYF.

The V call is TRBV5-4, the J call TRBJ2-5, with D tentatively TRBD1 (6 bases). The CDR3 loop spans 16 amino acids. V shed 3 bases and J shed 5 bases, with 20 bases lying between them. Germline V gene data show CDR1 as SGHNT and CDR2 as YYREEE (reference sequence). CDR3 bases: TGTGCCAGCAGCTCCCCTCGAGAACAGGGCGGGGAGACCCAGTACTTC. It specifies CASSSPREQGGETQYF. The full variable domain, completed using reference TRBV5-4 and TRBJ2-5, is ETGVTQSPTHLIKTRGQQVTLRCSSQSGHNTVSWYQQALGQGPQFIFQYYREEENGRGNFPPRFSGLQFPNYSSELNVNALELDDSALYLCASSSPREQGGETQYFGPGTRLLVL.

The rearrangement joins TRBV29-1 to TRBJ2-1, with D possibly being TRBD1 (6 bases). CDR3 length equals 13 residues. Trimming stripped 5 bases from V and 4 bases from J, with 12 bases between. From germline, CDR1 is SQVTM and CDR2 ANQGSEA. Written as DNA, the CDR3 is TGCAGCGTTCGCAGGGGTGAATACAATGAGCAGTTCTTC. It specifies CSVRRGEYNEQFF.

Regarding this clone: This same CDR3 is encoded by further DNA sequences in the sample. J is TRBJ2-5 and V is TRBV5-4, with a weak D call TRBD2 (6 bases). V shed 0 bases and J shed 2 bases, with 8 bases lying between them. The CDR3 is 14 amino acids. Germline V CDR1 and CDR2: SGHNT, YYREEE (reference sequence). DNA of the CDR3: TGTGCCAGCAGCTTGGCCGGGGGACAAGAGACCCAGTACTTC. It codes for CASSLAGGQETQYF. The entire variable domain, with the rest obtained from reference TRBV5-4 and TRBJ2-5, is as follows: ETGVTQSPTHLIKTRGQQVTLRCSSQSGHNTVSWYQQALGQGPQFIFQYYREEENGRGNFPPRFSGLQFPNYSSELNVNALELDDSALYLCASSLAGGQETQYFGPGTRLLVL.

The V and J genes are TRBV5-1 and TRBJ2-1, with D maybe TRBD2 (7 bases). This CDR3 has 14 residues. Germline CDR1 reads SGHRS; CDR2 reads YFSETQ. Deletions cut 5 bases from V and 10 bases from J, with 19 bases between. The CDR3 sequence is CASSEGGSPWEQFF. Here the CDR3 DNA reads TGCGCCAGCAGTGAGGGGGGGAGCCCTTGGGAGCAGTTCTTC.

V usage is TRBV5-4 and J usage is TRBJ2-2, with a tentative D call TRBD1 (6 bases). The CDR3 is 12 residues long. Germline V gene lookup returns CDR1 SGHNT and CDR2 YYREEE (reference sequence). Trimming took 4 bases from V and 6 from J, leaving 7 bases between them. CDR3 in amino acids: CASSRTAGELFF. CDR3 nucleotides: TGTGCCAGCAGCCGGACAGCCGGGGAGCTGTTTTTT.

This clone was seen only once. The chain links TRBV29-1 to TRBJ2-5; perhaps TRBD1 as D (5 bases). The CDR3 extends over 12 amino acids. The germline gives CDR1 SQVTM, CDR2 ANQGSEA. V lost 6 bases, J lost 1 base, and 9 bases lay in between. The CDR3 coding sequence is TGCAGCGTCCAGGGTGGCCAAGAGACCCAGTACTTC. Its translation is CSVQGGQETQYF.

This clone was detected a few times. The rearrangement links TRBV11-2 to TRBJ2-1; 7 bases align to TRBD1. The V gene end was trimmed by 4 bases and the J gene end by 4 bases; junction bases not matched to a gene: 4. The CDR3 runs to 14 residues. Germline CDR1 SGHAT, CDR2 FQNNGV. CDR3 loop: CASSSTTGYNEQFF. CDR3 DNA sequence: TGTGCCAGCAGCTCCACGACAGGGTACAATGAGCAGTTCTTC.

The V and J genes are TRBV25-1 and TRBJ2-3, with 10 bases identical to TRBD1. The CDR3 length is 15 residues. V dropped 3 bases and J dropped 5; count of bases not matched to a gene: 5. Germline-derived CDR1 and CDR2 are MGHDK and SYGVNS. The CDR3 here is CASSDDRGLGDTQYF. As DNA, the CDR3 is TGTGCCAGCAGTGATGACAGGGGGCTGGGAGATACGCAGTATTTT.

A single count supports this clone. The chain couples TRBV7-2 to TRBJ2-7; weak D call: TRBD2 (6 bases). V shed 5 bases and J shed 2 bases, with 22 bases lying between them. The germline V gene has CDR1 SGHTA and CDR2 FQGNSA. This CDR3 region has 17 residues. CDR3: CASSTSPGGVKPYEQYF. CDR3 nucleotide sequence: TGTGCCAGCAGCACTAGCCCTGGCGGGGTTAAGCCCTACGAGCAGTACTTC.

The chain is built from TRBV5-1 and TRBJ2-1; possibly TRBD1 for D (5 bases). Trimming removed 1 base from V and 2 bases from J, with 16 bases in between. CDR1 and CDR2 from the germline V gene are SGHRS and YFSETQ. The CDR3 sequence is 17 residues long. In nucleotides, the CDR3 is TGCGCCAGCAGCTTGACCTCGGGCACCAGGGCCTACAATGAGCAGTTCTTC. It codes for CASSLTSGTRAYNEQFF.

V and J are TRBV5-1 and TRBJ2-5; the match to TRBD2 covers 10 bases. There are 15 residues in the CDR3. Losses at the gene ends were 5 bases for V and 4 bases for J; bases not matched to a gene: 8. Germline V lookup: CDR1 SGHRS, CDR2 YFSETQ. The CDR3 sequence: CASRSGGASLETQYF. As DNA, the CDR3 is TGCGCCAGCAGAAGCGGGGGGGCGTCTCTAGAGACCCAGTACTTC.

V is TRBV21-1 and J is TRBJ2-7; the D segment call TRBD2 is taken from the table without a DNA check. TRBV21-1 is a pseudogene. There are 13 residues in the CDR3. The CDR3 reads CASSNLARSEQYF. CDR3 DNA sequence: TGTGCCAGCAGCAATCTCGCTCGTAGCGAGCAGTACTTC.

This clone showed up just once. The J gene is TRBJ1-5, the V gene TRBV4-1, with D unresolved. Germline CDR1 reads MGHRA; CDR2 reads YSYEKL. The CDR3 sequence is 17 residues long. Trimming took 0 bases from V and 0 from J, leaving 12 bases between them. The chain's CDR3 is CASSQDPAGNSNQPQHF. For the CDR3, the DNA is TGCGCCAGCAGCCAAGATCCGGCAGGTAATAGCAATCAGCCCCAGCATTTT.

This chain links TRBV6-4 with TRBJ2-3; TRBD2 agrees at 8 bases. The CDR3 is 14 amino acids. Per germline, CDR1 MRHNA and CDR2 SNTAGT. Trimming took 6 bases from V and 1 from J; bases not matched to a gene: 3. CDR3 coding DNA: TGTGCCAGCAGCGAGCGGGGGCGCACAGATACGCAGTATTTT. This translates into CASSERGRTDTQYF.

J is TRBJ1-2 and V is TRBV5-1; 9 bases match TRBD1. J was trimmed by 2 bases and V by 4 bases; bases with no gene match: 3. Looked up from germline, CDR1 is SGHRS and CDR2 is YFSETQ. This CDR3 is built from 14 residues. The CDR3 DNA follows: TGCGCCAGCAGCCCACAGGGGGCGAACTATGGCTACACCTTC. Residues: CASSPQGANYGYTF.

The chain combines TRBV7-6 with TRBJ2-5; tentatively, D is TRBD1 (6 bases). In germline, CDR1 is SGHVS, CDR2 FNYEAQ. Deletions cut 5 bases from V and 4 bases from J, with 11 bases between. CDR3 length equals 13 residues. CDR3 amino acids: CASSPVGGETQYF. The DNA of the CDR3 is TGTGCCAGCAGCCCCGTAGGGGGAGAGACCCAGTACTTC.

The genes are TRBV2 and TRBJ2-6; D not resolved. The CDR3 extends over 15 amino acids. Per the germline V gene, CDR1 is SNHLY and CDR2 is FYNNEI. V was shortened by 0 bases and J by 0 bases, with 3 bases between the two germline ends. The CDR3 loop is CASSEARSGANVLTF. CDR3 DNA: TGTGCCAGCAGTGAAGCTCGCTCTGGGGCCAACGTCCTGACTTTC.

The chain links TRBV28 to TRBJ2-5, with TRBD1 matching over 7 bases. Germline V gene lookup returns CDR1 MDHEN and CDR2 SYDVKM. V dropped 5 bases and J dropped 5; count of bases not matched to a gene: 5. The CDR3 has 13 residues. The CDR3 reads CASSQQGLETQYF. CDR3 nucleotides: TGTGCCAGCAGTCAACAGGGGTTGGAGACCCAGTACTTC.

The chain uses TRBV19 and TRBJ2-7; 7 bases align to TRBD1. Trimming cost V 3 bases and J 1 base; bases outside gene matches: 3. The germline V gene encodes CDR1 LNHDA and CDR2 SQIVND (reference sequence). This CDR3 has 14 amino acids. CDR3 loop: CASSIGDSSYEQYF. CDR3 DNA: TGTGCCAGTAGTATTGGGGACAGTTCCTACGAGCAGTACTTC. The full variable domain, with the rest looked up from reference TRBV19 and TRBJ2-7, is DGGITQSPKYLFRKEGQNVTLSCEQNLNHDAMYWYRQDPGQGLRLIYYSQIVNDFQKGDIAEGYSVSREKKESFPLTVTSAQKNPTAFYLCASSIGDSSYEQYFGPGTRLTVT.